This T cell receptor (beta chain) was documented in a study of identical twins. Study observations and caveats: Reduced insertions were recorded for abundant cord blood beta clonotypes, with no such pattern in memory repertoires.

Healthy Caucasians supplied all donations. Each CDR3 protein gets one entry after TCRdb re-called the 5' RACE reads with MiXCR. The data hold under 350,000 distinct CDR3 sequences, with 7.5% to 9.5% observed a single time. Comment on this clonotype: The antigen is unknown.

V was clipped by 4 bases and J by 0 bases, with 2 bases between them. The germline V gene has CDR1 KGHDR and CDR2 SFDVKD. The CDR3 is made up of 12 amino acids. This sample was shared with a second study, whose subject was yellow fever vaccine responses in identical twins.

This clonotype was obtained from a woman aged 18-29 years in good health. The chain combines TRBV24-1 with TRBJ1-1; no firm D call. The sequenced material came from CD8+ T cells sorted from blood. The CDR3 sequence is CATSDLNTEAFF. The CDR3 nucleotides read TGTGCCACCAGTGACTTGAACACTGAAGCTTTCTTT.